One sample yielded the 19 T cell receptor beta chains listed below, sequenced in a study of T cell changes during pregnancy in multiple sclerosis. Some clones are missing from TCRdb's copy, which holds only in-frame ones; the method was immunoSEQ multiplex PCR. Among 35,000 to 50,000 clones listed, around nine tenths were seen once. Source: CD4+ T cells from peripheral blood mononuclear cells, taken in the first trimester of pregnancy. The source is a female donor with multiple sclerosis, enrolled in a pregnancy study.

The CDR3 sequence is CASSPGQGTSGNTIYF. The CDR3 DNA follows: TGTGCCAGCAGCCCGGGACAGGGTACGTCTGGAAACACCATATATTTT. The V and J genes are TRBV28 and TRBJ1-3; 9 bases match TRBD1. V was pared by 6 bases and J by 1 base, with 7 bases of the junction left unmatched. Germline CDR1 is MDHEN and CDR2 is SYDVKM. The length of the CDR3 is 16 residues.

The rearrangement uses TRBV19 and TRBJ1-3; D not resolved. The CDR3 is made up of 15 amino acids. Germline V gives CDR1 LNHDA, CDR2 SQIVND (reference sequence). V dropped 6 bases and J dropped 8 bases, with 20 bases sitting between them. This chain's CDR3 is CASSEPGGPRDTIYF. CDR3 bases: TGTGCCAGTAGCGAACCCGGCGGGCCGAGGGACACCATATATTTT.

The chain is built from TRBV27 and TRBJ1-1; 9 bases are shared with TRBD1. The ends lost 4 bases at V and 6 bases at J; junction bases unmatched: 24. Germline V gene sequence: CDR1 MNHEY, CDR2 SMNVEV (reference sequence). This CDR3 is built from 20 residues. CDR3 sequence reads: CASSSIEKPGTGTKLAEAFF. In DNA, the CDR3 is TGTGCCAGCAGTTCCATAGAGAAACCCGGGACAGGGACCAAATTAGCTGAAGCTTTCTTT.

The chain links TRBV27 to TRBJ2-5; unclear D gene. V was trimmed by 3 bases and J by 5 bases, leaving 13 bases between them. CDR1 and CDR2 (germline): MNHEY, SMNVEV (reference sequence). CDR3 length: 14 residues. The CDR3 DNA is TGTGCCAGCAGTTTCGGCCCGGTCAGGGAGACCCAGTACTTC. It yields the protein CASSFGPVRETQYF.

The chain uses TRBV9 and TRBJ2-7; maybe TRBD2 (6 bases). The CDR3 is made up of 17 amino acids. Trimming removed 0 bases at V and 6 bases at J, with 22 bases between. Germline V gene lookup returns CDR1 SGDLS and CDR2 YYNGEE. CDR3 in DNA: TGTGCCAGCAGCGTAGACCCCCTAGGAGGGAGAATGGCCGAGCAGTACTTC. Protein: CASSVDPLGGRMAEQYF.

The chain links TRBV9 to TRBJ2-2; the D gene is possibly TRBD2 (6 bases). Per the germline V gene, CDR1 is SGDLS and CDR2 is YYNGEE. This CDR3 is built from 14 residues. The ends were cut back, 3 bases at V and 5 bases at J, with 11 bases in the middle. In DNA form, the CDR3 reads TGTGCCAGCAGCGGACTAGTTCGAACCGGGGAGCTGTTTTTT. Residues: CASSGLVRTGELFF.

The chain recombines TRBV19 with TRBJ2-1; D not certain. The CDR3 contains 12 residues. V was pared by 5 bases and J by 5 bases, with 7 bases between. The germline V gene encodes CDR1 LNHDA and CDR2 SQIVND (reference sequence). DNA of the CDR3: TGTGCCAGTAGTTGGCTCAACAATGAGCAGTTCTTC. It translates to CASSWLNNEQFF.

This sequence joins TRBV5-1 and TRBJ2-7; D is possibly TRBD1 (7 bases). The V and J ends lost 4 bases and 1 base respectively, with 15 bases between them. The germline V gene has CDR1 SGHRS and CDR2 YFSETQ. This CDR3 comprises 15 residues. CDR3 sequence: CASSVAGGSSYEQYF. The CDR3 DNA reads TGCGCCAGCAGCGTAGCAGGGGGGTCGTCCTACGAGCAGTACTTC.

The CDR3 DNA sequence: TGTGCCAGCAGCTTAGCGCCTAGCGGGAGTGATGAGCAGTTCTTC. Protein: CASSLAPSGSDEQFF. The chain is built from TRBV7-2 and TRBJ2-1; 10 positions agree with TRBD2. The CDR3 contains 15 residues. The V and J ends lost 0 bases and 8 bases, in that order; junction bases with no gene match: 4. Germline CDR1 reads SGHTA; CDR2 reads FQGNSA. Drawing the rest from reference TRBV7-2 and TRBJ2-1, the complete variable domain is GAGVSQSPSNKVTEKGKDVELRCDPISGHTALYWYRQSLGQGLEFLIYFQGNSAPDKSGLPSDRFSAERTGGSVSTLTIQRTQQEDSAVYLCASSLAPSGSDEQFFGPGTRLTVL.

DNA for the CDR3: TGTGCCAGCAGTGAAGGACAGGGGTTCGGGTCCTACAATGAGCAGTTCTTC. Its protein product is CASSEGQGFGSYNEQFF. The rearrangement joins TRBV25-1 to TRBJ2-1; 9 nucleotides match TRBD1. J lost 1 base, V lost 2 bases, and 6 bases had no gene match. This CDR3 has 17 residues. Germline-derived CDR1 and CDR2 are MGHDK and SYGVNS.

The V call is TRBV14, the J call TRBJ1-3; no firm D call. This CDR3 contains 15 residues. CDR1 and CDR2 from the germline V gene are SGHDN and FVKESK. V was pared by 0 bases and J by 0 bases, with 6 bases between. The CDR3 DNA is TGTGCCAGCAGCCAAGATCGGGGCTCTGGAAACACCATATATTTT. As protein: CASSQDRGSGNTIYF.

The CDR3 bases are TGTGCCAGCAGTGGACTAGCGGGCCTCACCGGGGAGCTGTTTTTT. Translation: CASSGLAGLTGELFF. The V gene is TRBV2, the J gene TRBJ2-2, with 10 bases identical to TRBD2. This CDR3 has 15 amino acids. V lost 4 bases to trimming and J lost 4 bases; unmatched junction nucleotides: 3. Germline lookup yields CDR1 SNHLY and CDR2 FYNNEI.

J is TRBJ2-2 and V is TRBV6-5, with unresolved D. This CDR3 is 15 amino acids long. Germline assignment: CDR1 MNHEY and CDR2 SVGAGI. V dropped 6 bases and J dropped 1 base, with 12 bases sitting between them. The CDR3 spells CASRSFTVNTGELFF. The CDR3 bases are TGTGCCAGCAGATCCTTTACAGTGAACACCGGGGAGCTGTTTTTT.

CDR3 sequence reads: CASSPGQGVDTGELFF. The CDR3 nucleotides read TGTGCCAGCAGTCCGGGACAGGGGGTGGACACCGGGGAGCTGTTTTTT. The chain recombines TRBV6-6 with TRBJ2-2, with 11 bases aligning to TRBD1. This CDR3 has 16 residues. V lost 5 bases to trimming and J lost 3 bases; unmatched junction nucleotides: 5. CDR1 and CDR2 (germline): MNHNY, SVGAGI (reference sequence).

The rearrangement joins TRBV7-2 to TRBJ2-1; D perhaps matches TRBD2 (5 bases). The CDR3 contains 12 residues. The V end lost 5 bases, the J end lost 7 bases, and 9 bases lay between the germline ends. CDR1 and CDR2 from the germline V gene are SGHTA and FQGNSA. The DNA of the CDR3 is TGTGCCAGCAGCCCACCGGGGAATGAGCAGTTCTTC. It encodes CASSPPGNEQFF.

The genes are TRBV2 and TRBJ1-4, with TRBD1 as a possible D gene (5 bases). The length of the CDR3 is 16 residues. Trimming took 3 bases from V and 0 from J, leaving 11 bases between them. Germline V lookup: CDR1 SNHLY, CDR2 FYNNEI. The CDR3 DNA sequence: TGTGCCAGCAGTGACGGAGGGACCGCAACTAATGAAAAACTGTTTTTT. It translates to CASSDGGTATNEKLFF.

The V and J genes are TRBV7-8 and TRBJ1-5; 7 bases are a match to TRBD1. V shed 7 bases and J 8 bases; nucleotides not matched to a gene: 11. CDR3 length: 14 residues. Germline values: CDR1 SGHVS, CDR2 FQNEAQ. The CDR3 protein is CASNRDRVFEPQHF. CDR3 sequence (DNA): TGTGCCAGCAACCGTGACAGGGTATTTGAGCCCCAGCATTTT.

The genes are TRBV11-2 and TRBJ2-7; 8 bases are a match to TRBD2. The germline V gene encodes CDR1 SGHAT and CDR2 FQNNGV. V was pared by 1 base and J by 5 bases, with 13 bases of the junction left unmatched. The CDR3 spans 17 residues. CDR3 sequence: CASSLALSVAGSHEQYF. Written as DNA, the CDR3 is TGTGCCAGCAGCTTAGCTTTATCGGTAGCGGGATCCCACGAGCAGTACTTC.

This chain uses TRBV28 with TRBJ1-5; D is unresolved. Trimming removed 5 bases from V and 4 bases from J, with 12 bases in between. CDR3 length: 14 amino acids. Germline V gives CDR1 MDHEN, CDR2 SYDVKM. CDR3 nucleotide sequence: TGTGCCAGCAGTCGTCAACCGCAGAATCAGCCCCAGCATTTT. Its translation is CASSRQPQNQPQHF.